This entry lists 20 T cell receptor beta chains sequenced from one sample in a study of blood T cell repertoires in COVID-19. The method was immunoSEQ multiplex PCR; TCRdb's version includes in-frame clones alone and lacks a portion of them. The sample lists 45,000 to 55,000 clones, around 86% occurring once. The sample comprised peripheral blood. These receptor sequences come from a human donor in a cohort sampled during active COVID-19.

The chain employs TRBV19 and TRBJ1-6; possibly TRBD1 for D (6 bases). CDR1 is LNHDA and CDR2 is SQIVND in the germline V gene (reference sequence). V shed 7 bases and J shed 0 bases, with 13 bases lying between them. There are 16 residues in the CDR3. CDR3 in amino acids: CASMTGHNSYNSPLHF. The CDR3 region has the DNA TGTGCCAGTATGACGGGACACAACTCCTATAATTCACCCCTCCACTTT.

The genes are TRBV5-1 and TRBJ2-7, with 8 positions matching TRBD2. V was pared by 2 bases and J by 1 base, with 11 bases of the junction left unmatched. Germline-derived CDR1 and CDR2 are SGHRS and YFSETQ. CDR3 length: 17 residues. For the CDR3, the DNA is TGCGCCAGCAGCTTACGGGAGGGTGATGTAGTGTCCTACGAGCAGTACTTC. This encodes CASSLREGDVVSYEQYF.

The chain combines TRBV9 with TRBJ2-7, with 7 positions matching TRBD2. The germline gives CDR1 SGDLS, CDR2 YYNGEE. This CDR3 is 13 amino acids long. The ends lost 2 bases at V and 3 bases at J; junction bases unmatched: 2. DNA of the CDR3: TGTGCCAGCAGCGTTGGGGGGGACTACGAGCAGTACTTC. This gives the protein CASSVGGDYEQYF.

J is TRBJ1-2 and V is TRBV5-1; D gene ambiguous. CDR1 is SGHRS, CDR2 YFSETQ, per germline. This CDR3 comprises 13 residues. Trimming took 0 bases from V and 4 from J, leaving 7 bases between them. CDR3 DNA sequence: TGCGCCAGCAGCTTGGAACAGAGCTATGGCTACACCTTC. This gives the protein CASSLEQSYGYTF.

The CDR3 nucleotides read TGTGCCACCAGTGATTTCCAGGACAGGGTTGGGAATCAGCCCCAGCATTTT. Translated: CATSDFQDRVGNQPQHF. The chain employs TRBV24-1 and TRBJ1-5, with 8 bases that match TRBD1. Germline V CDR1 and CDR2: KGHDR, SFDVKD. V dropped 1 base and J dropped 4; count of bases not matched to a gene: 8. The CDR3 totals 17 residues.

V and J are TRBV18 and TRBJ1-6, with D unclear. The germline V gene has CDR1 KGHSH and CDR2 LQKENI. There are 19 residues in the CDR3. Trimming pared 4 bases from V and 0 bases from J, leaving 19 bases between. This CDR3 is CASSLWYSPPDSYNSPLHF. CDR3 DNA sequence: TGTGCCAGCTCACTTTGGTACAGTCCGCCCGACTCCTATAATTCACCCCTCCACTTT. The whole variable domain, filled in from reference TRBV18 and TRBJ1-6, reads NAGVMQNPRHLVRRRGQEARLRCSPMKGHSHVYWYRQLPEEGLKFMVYLQKENIIDESGMPKERFSAEFPKEGPSILRIQQVVRGDSAAYFCASSLWYSPPDSYNSPLHFGNGTRLTVT.

This sequence joins TRBV7-3 and TRBJ1-5; D may be TRBD1 (6 bases). The germline V and J ends were trimmed by 6 bases and 0 bases, with 15 bases remaining between them. The CDR3 totals 16 residues. Germline CDR1 and CDR2: SGHTA and FQGTGA. CDR3 loop: CASREYRDYSNQPQHF. CDR3 DNA: TGTGCCAGCAGGGAGTACAGGGACTATAGCAATCAGCCCCAGCATTTT.

DNA of the CDR3: TGCGCCAGCAGCCCCCTACAGGGCTCTGGAAACACCATATATTTT. Residues: CASSPLQGSGNTIYF. The rearrangement links TRBV5-1 to TRBJ1-3, with D perhaps matching TRBD1 (6 bases). CDR3 length equals 15 residues. V was shortened by 4 bases and J by 0 bases, with 11 bases between the two germline ends. Germline lookup yields CDR1 SGHRS and CDR2 YFSETQ.

This sequence joins TRBV7-2 and TRBJ2-7; TRBD1 might be the D (6 bases). The V end was cut by 5 bases, the J end by 2 bases, with 22 bases between. The CDR3 has 17 amino acids. CDR1 is SGHTA and CDR2 is FQGNSA in the germline V gene. The CDR3 DNA follows: TGTGCCAGCAGCATCCCTTCCCTTCTGGACAGAACCTACGAGCAGTACTTC. Amino acids: CASSIPSLLDRTYEQYF.

The chain links TRBV12-3 or TRBV12-4 to TRBJ1-5; D unclear. The CDR3 sequence is 13 residues long. Trimming pared 3 bases from V and 1 base from J, leaving 4 bases between. Here the CDR3 DNA reads TGTGCCAGCAGTTTCACAAGCAATCAGCCCCAGCATTTT. Amino acids: CASSFTSNQPQHF.

In DNA form, the CDR3 reads TGTGCCAGTAGTCCCCGGGACAGACCCTACGAGCAGTACTTC. Translation gives CASSPRDRPYEQYF. This chain joins TRBV19 and TRBJ2-7, with 7 bases that match TRBD1. Looked up from germline, CDR1 is LNHDA and CDR2 is SQIVND (reference sequence). V shed 5 bases, J shed 2 bases, and the junction held 6 bases outside the gene matches. The CDR3 length is 14 residues.

This chain joins TRBV19 and TRBJ2-1; 10 positions agree with TRBD1. Trimming cost V 5 bases and J 7 bases; bases outside gene matches: 5. Germline values: CDR1 LNHDA, CDR2 SQIVND (reference sequence). The CDR3 runs to 14 residues. CDR3 region: CASSAGQGVNEQFF. The DNA of the CDR3 is TGTGCCAGTAGTGCCGGACAGGGGGTGAATGAGCAGTTCTTC.

The V gene is TRBV27, the J gene TRBJ1-5; D uncertain. V lost 10 bases to trimming and J lost 9 bases, with 10 bases between them. CDR1 and CDR2 from the germline V gene are MNHEY and SMNVEV (reference sequence). The CDR3 extends over 10 amino acids. This chain's CDR3 is CATGRGPQHF. The CDR3 DNA reads as TGTGCCACAGGCCGGGGGCCCCAGCATTTT.

The J gene is TRBJ2-5, the V gene TRBV6-5, with D maybe TRBD1 (6 bases). Germline lookup yields CDR1 MNHEY and CDR2 SVGAGI. The CDR3 totals 13 residues. With 8 bases removed from V and 1 base from J, the gap between germline ends came to 11 bases. The chain's CDR3 is CASRTDSQETQYF. The CDR3 DNA is TGTGCCAGCCGGACAGACTCCCAAGAGACCCAGTACTTC.

This clone appeared a few times. The rearrangement uses TRBV7-9 and TRBJ1-5; 7 bases agree with TRBD1. Germline loops: CDR1 SEHNR, CDR2 FQNEAQ (reference sequence). This CDR3 region has 15 residues. V gave up 4 bases and J gave up 4 bases; unmatched junction bases: 7. This CDR3 reads CASSSNTGDNQPQHF. The CDR3 DNA sequence: TGTGCCAGCAGCTCCAATACAGGGGATAATCAGCCCCAGCATTTT.

This sequence joins TRBV29-1 and TRBJ1-4, with 7 positions matching TRBD1. Trimming removed 6 bases from V and 4 bases from J; junction bases left unmatched: 2. The CDR3 has 12 residues. From germline, CDR1 is SQVTM and CDR2 ANQGSEA. CDR3: CSVRQGNEKLFF. CDR3 in DNA: TGCAGCGTAAGACAGGGTAATGAAAAACTGTTTTTT.

This clone was observed a single time. This chain joins TRBV24-1 and TRBJ2-7; the match to TRBD2 covers 8 bases. There are 16 residues in the CDR3. The ends lost 3 bases at V and 0 bases at J; junction bases unmatched: 6. Germline lookup yields CDR1 KGHDR and CDR2 SFDVKD. The CDR3, as DNA: TGTGCCACCAGTGATGCCACGACTAGCGACTCCTACGAGCAGTACTTC. The encoded protein is CATSDATTSDSYEQYF.

The rearrangement links TRBV27 to TRBJ2-2; D is undetermined. Trimming removed 5 bases at V and 3 bases at J, with 10 bases between. Germline V lookup: CDR1 MNHEY, CDR2 SMNVEV (reference sequence). The CDR3 spans 14 residues. The DNA of the CDR3 is TGTGCCAGCAGTCCCCTCACGGACACCGGGGAGCTGTTTTTT. It codes for CASSPLTDTGELFF.

CDR3 coding DNA: TGTGCCAGCAGCTTAAATCCAGGTAGCTACGAGCAGTACTTC. It codes for CASSLNPGSYEQYF. The rearrangement links TRBV7-2 to TRBJ2-7; unclear D gene. CDR3 length equals 14 residues. V dropped 2 bases and J dropped 3 bases, with 11 bases sitting between them. Germline V CDR1 and CDR2: SGHTA, FQGNSA. Using reference TRBV7-2 and TRBJ2-7 for the parts outside the CDR3, the full variable domain is GAGVSQSPSNKVTEKGKDVELRCDPISGHTALYWYRQSLGQGLEFLIYFQGNSAPDKSGLPSDRFSAERTGGSVSTLTIQRTQQEDSAVYLCASSLNPGSYEQYFGPGTRLTVT.

The genes are TRBV5-6 and TRBJ1-2, with D unresolved. Germline CDR1 and CDR2: SGHDT and YYEEEE. V was pared by 0 bases and J by 3 bases, with 15 bases between. The CDR3 is 16 residues long. CDR3 sequence reads: CASSLAGVPGDYGYTF. CDR3 bases: TGTGCCAGCAGCTTGGCCGGGGTCCCAGGTGACTATGGCTACACCTTC.